This T cell receptor beta chain stems from a study of human T cells and chemical hapten exposure. Findings of the study overall: The donor cohort had alopecia, so its immune response may not match that of healthy people.

This clonotype was seen a handful of times. The target antigen is unknown. Treatment noted: therapeutic diphenylcyclopropenone sensitization with weekly scalp DPC. This CDR3 region has 18 residues. Trimming took 1 base from V and 5 from J, leaving 23 bases between them. Per the germline V gene, CDR1 is LGHNA and CDR2 is YSLEER. The study used a library that attached unique molecular identifiers to individual cDNA molecules. One entry per CDR3 protein results from TCRdb running MiXCR on the reads. There are several thousand distinct CDR3 sequences in the sample; just under 50% occur only once, and about 3% lies in the top ten.

The rearrangement joins TRBV4-3 to TRBJ2-5; D perhaps matches TRBD1 (6 bases). The receptor was derived from an adult with alopecia areata. Some clones in this sample may be carry-over from other donors' samples. This table probably holds off-target reads from a library built for another chain. The input for sequencing was whole blood, taken before DPC sensitization or 2, 6, or about 24 weeks after (not recorded which). CDR3 DNA: TGCGCCAGCAGCCAAGCGTTGGCGGGCAGGGGCGCCCCCGAGACCCAGTACTTC. It yields the protein CASSQALAGRGAPETQYF.